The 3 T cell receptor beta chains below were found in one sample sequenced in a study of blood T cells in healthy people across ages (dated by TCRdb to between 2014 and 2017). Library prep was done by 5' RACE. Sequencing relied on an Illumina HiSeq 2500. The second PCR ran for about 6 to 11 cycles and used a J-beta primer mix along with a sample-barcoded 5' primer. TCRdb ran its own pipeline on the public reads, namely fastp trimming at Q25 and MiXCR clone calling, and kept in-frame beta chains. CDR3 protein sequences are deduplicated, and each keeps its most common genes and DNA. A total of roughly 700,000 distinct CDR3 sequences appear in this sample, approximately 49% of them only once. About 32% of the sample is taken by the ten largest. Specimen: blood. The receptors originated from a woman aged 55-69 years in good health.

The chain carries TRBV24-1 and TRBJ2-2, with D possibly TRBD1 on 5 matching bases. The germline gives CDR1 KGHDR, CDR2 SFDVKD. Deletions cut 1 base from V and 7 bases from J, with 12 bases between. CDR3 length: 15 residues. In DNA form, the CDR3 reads TGTGCCACCAGTGATTTCGACAGCGTGGGCGGGGAGCTGTTTTTT. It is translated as CATSDFDSVGGELFF.

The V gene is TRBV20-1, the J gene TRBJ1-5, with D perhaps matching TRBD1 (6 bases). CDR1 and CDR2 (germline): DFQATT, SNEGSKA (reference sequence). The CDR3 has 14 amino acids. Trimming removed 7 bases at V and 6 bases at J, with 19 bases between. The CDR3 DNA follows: TGCAGTGGGGCGGTCAGGGGTGGCGGTCAGCCCCAGCATTTT. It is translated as CSGAVRGGGQPQHF.

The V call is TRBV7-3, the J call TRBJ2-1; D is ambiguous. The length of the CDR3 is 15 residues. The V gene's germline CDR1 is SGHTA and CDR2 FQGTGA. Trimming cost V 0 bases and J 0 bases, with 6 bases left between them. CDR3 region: CASSLTWSSYNEQFF. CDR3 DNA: TGTGCCAGCAGCTTAACGTGGAGCTCCTACAATGAGCAGTTCTTC. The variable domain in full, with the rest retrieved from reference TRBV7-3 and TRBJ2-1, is GAGVSQTPSNKVTEKGKYVELRCDPISGHTALYWYRQSLGQGPEFLIYFQGTGAADDSGLPNDRFFAVRPEGSVSTLKIQRTERGDSAVYLCASSLTWSSYNEQFFGPGTRLTVL.